The T cell receptor (beta chain) described here comes from a study of T-cell memory formation after mild COVID-19. Findings and caveats of the study: Those CD4+ clones that contracted were mainly in CM and EM (CD8+ ones in EMRA). Pre-infection memory held some responding clones, suggesting pre-existing cross-reactive T cells responded. Day 15 to 85 contractors were CD4/CD8 balanced; later expanders leaned CD4+.

5'RACE with constant-segment primers built TCRalpha and TCRbeta cDNA libraries with UMIs. TCRdb processed the 5' RACE reads anew with MiXCR; each CDR3 protein has one entry. The sample holds tens of thousands of distinct CDR3 sequences; about 13% are singletons and the top ten take 41%. Trimming took 6 bases from V and 5 from J, leaving 17 bases between them. CDR1 and CDR2 from the germline V gene are SEHNR and FQNEAQ (reference sequence). This CDR3 is built from 14 residues. With regard to this clonotype: The target antigen is unknown.

This sequence joins TRBV7-9 and TRBJ2-7, with D perhaps TRBD2 (6 bases). The sample comprised PBMCs or a T cell subset sorted from them (not recorded which). This TCR derives from a man aged 18 to 29 who had mild COVID-19 (a few samples of this study predate the infection). Cell type and time point are not known. CDR3 in amino acids: CASSYAGTYNEQYV. CDR3 coding DNA: TGTGCCAGCAGTTACGCAGGGACTTATAACGAGCAGTACGTC.